The entry that follows covers one TCR beta chain sequence. Antigen: not known. Other DNA sequences within the sample encode an identical CDR3. The sample belongs to a study of beta chain features in type 1 diabetes. Notes on the study in general: Shortening of TCRB CDR3s, moderate but significant, appeared in all four CD4+ subsets of Type 1 diabetes patients. When VDJ junctions were examined, type 1 diabetes patients showed fewer insertions and more deletions.

Expressed TCRB transcripts were sequenced, since all the RNA that had been isolated was reverse transcribed. Repertoires were generated with immunoSEQ multiplex PCR, while TCRdb's copy carries only in-frame clones and drops some. The sample contains over 650,000 clones, about 14% of which appear only once. Germline CDR1 and CDR2: SGHRS and YFSETQ. Trimming stripped 3 bases from V and 3 bases from J, with 9 bases between. The CDR3 contains 13 residues. The genes are TRBV5-1 and TRBJ2-5, with TRBD1 as a possible D gene (5 bases). Sequencing was done on a sample of naive CD4+ T cells from blood. The origin of this receptor is a young man with type 1 diabetes. The CDR3 DNA sequence: TGCGCCAGCAGCTCTGGACAAAAAGAGACCCAGTACTTC. Residues: CASSSGQKETQYF.